These T cell receptor beta chains were read from a single sample in a study of T-cell memory formation after mild COVID-19. One entry per CDR3 protein results from TCRdb running MiXCR on the 5' RACE reads. The sample consists of roughly 130,000 distinct CDR3 sequences, about 15% of them appearing once. The sequencing input was PBMCs or a T cell subset sorted from them (not recorded which). The receptors were sampled from a man aged 18 to 29 who had mild COVID-19 (a few samples of this study predate the infection). Cell type and time point are not known. The CDR3 runs from the conserved cysteine through the conserved F or W. The order of the fields is J gene, CDR3 length, V gene, CDR3 protein.

J gene: TRBJ2-3; CDR3 length: 16; V gene: TRBV6-6; CDR3 protein: CASSRGLVRRTDTQYF
J gene: TRBJ2-5; CDR3 length: 13; V gene: TRBV6-5; CDR3 protein: CASRRTLSETQYF
J gene: TRBJ1-3; CDR3 length: 15; V gene: TRBV5-1; CDR3 protein: CASSFRGTSGNTIYF
J gene: TRBJ1-4; CDR3 length: 12; V gene: TRBV7-2; CDR3 protein: CASSLVVGKLFF
J gene: TRBJ2-7; CDR3 length: 14; V gene: TRBV5-1; CDR3 protein: CASSLSGTQYEQYF
J gene: TRBJ2-5; CDR3 length: 13; V gene: TRBV7-9; CDR3 protein: CASSRDYAETQYF
J gene: TRBJ2-5; CDR3 length: 15; V gene: TRBV9; CDR3 protein: CASSVAPYSEETQYF
J gene: TRBJ2-1; CDR3 length: 15; V gene: TRBV9; CDR3 protein: CASSGLAGVQNEQFF
J gene: TRBJ2-2; CDR3 length: 15; V gene: TRBV10-3; CDR3 protein: CAISPRGGNTGELFF
J gene: TRBJ2-3; CDR3 length: 13; V gene: TRBV7-2; CDR3 protein: CASSARGADTQYF
J gene: TRBJ1-5; CDR3 length: 16; V gene: TRBV6-1; CDR3 protein: CASVPGDFGSNQPQHF
J gene: TRBJ2-3; CDR3 length: 14; V gene: TRBV5-1; CDR3 protein: CASSFGRSTDTQYF
J gene: TRBJ2-4; CDR3 length: 14; V gene: TRBV7-2; CDR3 protein: CASSLAAGVDIQYF
J gene: TRBJ2-5; CDR3 length: 14; V gene: TRBV12-3/TRBV12-4; CDR3 protein: CASSSKRVQETQYF
J gene: TRBJ2-1; CDR3 length: 15; V gene: TRBV11-3; CDR3 protein: CASSWSSGGRDEQFF
J gene: TRBJ2-1; CDR3 length: 14; V gene: TRBV3-1; CDR3 protein: CASSQGTRQNEQFF
J gene: TRBJ2-1; CDR3 length: 15; V gene: TRBV12-3/TRBV12-4; CDR3 protein: CASSPSRGEYNEQFF
J gene: TRBJ2-1; CDR3 length: 14; V gene: TRBV7-2; CDR3 protein: CASSLGGGPPEQFF